This T cell receptor (beta chain) appears in the sequencing data of a study of blood T cell repertoires in COVID-19. Background on the study: T cells, B-cell-depleted T cells, or PBMCs provided the cDNA or gDNA that served as material.

This CDR3 region has 15 residues. Germline lookup yields CDR1 LNHNV and CDR2 YYDKDF (reference sequence). V lost 1 base, J lost 2 bases, and 9 bases lay in between. Here immunoSEQ multiplex PCR was the method, and the copy in TCRdb shows in-frame clones only, minus some. Found here are about 33,000 clones, approximately 86% of them singletons; the top ten hold roughly 6.2%. The chain couples TRBV15 to TRBJ1-5, with D unclear. The clonotype comes from a human donor in a cohort sampled during active COVID-19. Sample: peripheral blood. Here the CDR3 DNA reads TGTGCCACCAGCAGAGGCGGGTATCGCAATCAGCCCCAGCATTTT. Its protein is CATSRGGYRNQPQHF.